The 5 T cell receptor beta chains in this list originate from one sample, sequenced in a study of blood T cell dynamics during melanoma immunotherapy. Time point denoted: week 3, after first cycle of checkpoint inhibitor. The data were produced by immunoSEQ multiplex PCR, yet TCRdb's version contains in-frame clones alone and is incomplete. Here the sample spans approximately 4,400 clones, around 79% being singletons. This specimen consisted of blood, obtained from a patient treated with checkpoint blockade. The source is a human donor with melanoma.

The J gene is TRBJ2-1, the V gene TRBV11-1; tentative D call: TRBD2 (5 bases). The germline V gene encodes CDR1 SGHAT and CDR2 FQDESV (reference sequence). This CDR3 is built from 15 residues. Trimming shortened V by 2 bases and J by 7 bases, and 15 bases separated the two germline ends. The DNA of the CDR3 is TGTGCCAGCAGCTTACCAGGCGGGCCTTGGAATGAGCAGTTCTTC. This gives the protein CASSLPGGPWNEQFF.

The rearrangement joins TRBV7-8 to TRBJ2-5; 8 positions match TRBD1. The V gene end was trimmed by 5 bases and the J gene end by 9 bases; junction bases not matched to a gene: 14. CDR3 length: 15 residues. Germline lookup yields CDR1 SGHVS and CDR2 FQNEAQ. The CDR3 loop is CASSPKDRVLGAQYF. CDR3 nucleotide sequence: TGTGCCAGCAGCCCGAAGGACAGGGTCCTTGGGGCCCAGTACTTC.

The chain links TRBV4-1 to TRBJ2-5; no clear D gene. The end of the DNA aligns better with TRBJ2-7, so the J call may be wrong. The CDR3 runs 15 residues. Germline CDR1 MGHRA, CDR2 YSYEKL. This CDR3 reads CASSLTVGSSYEQYF. The CDR3 DNA follows: TGCGCCAGCAGCCTAACAGTGGGCAGCTCCTACGAGCAGTACTTC.

The chain's CDR3 is CASSLVQATYNEQFF. CDR3 bases: TGTGCCAGCAGCTTAGTACAGGCCACCTACAATGAGCAGTTCTTC. This sequence joins TRBV7-3 and TRBJ2-1; a weak D match, TRBD1 (5 bases). The CDR3 length is 15 residues. V was cut by 2 bases and J by 2 bases, with 10 bases left in between. In germline, CDR1 is SGHTA, CDR2 FQGTGA.

This clone was found once. The chain joins TRBV5-1 to TRBJ2-5, with 12 bases fitting TRBD1. The CDR3 totals 15 residues. Losses at the gene ends were 4 bases for V and 6 bases for J; bases not matched to a gene: 7. Germline loops: CDR1 SGHRS, CDR2 YFSETQ. The CDR3 coding sequence is TGCGCCAGCAGCCCCGGGACAGGGGGCATCAAGACCCAGTACTTC. Protein sequence: CASSPGTGGIKTQYF.